The entry below describes one T cell receptor (beta chain). After extraction with the RNeasy kit, about 0.45 to 1 ug of the RNA was reverse transcribed using random hexamers. TCRdb fed the immunoSEQ multiplex PCR reads into MiXCR, producing one record per CDR3 protein. The repertoire has more than 75,000 distinct CDR3 sequences, approximately 94% of them found once; the top ten carry about 0.28%. These data are taken from a study of CD8 T cells in Susac syndrome. In germline, CDR1 is MNHEY, CDR2 SMNVEV (reference sequence). The CDR3 runs to 14 residues. Losses at the gene ends were 9 bases for V and 4 bases for J; bases not matched to a gene: 7.

The source of this sequence is a human donor in good health. Sequenced material: CD8+ T cells from PBMCs. V usage is TRBV27 and J usage is TRBJ2-1; 9 positions agree with TRBD2. CDR3 loop: CASRAGGPYNEQFF. CDR3 coding DNA: TGTGCCAGTAGGGCGGGAGGGCCTTACAATGAGCAGTTCTTC.